The next 31 T cell receptor beta chains were all read from a single sample in a study of blood T cell repertoires in COVID-19. Some clones are missing from TCRdb's copy, which holds only in-frame ones; the method was immunoSEQ multiplex PCR. Of around 230,000 clones listed, around 83% are singletons. Sequencing was performed on peripheral blood. The receptors shown here come from a woman in her sixties or seventies with active or convalescent COVID-19.

V and J are TRBV4-3 and TRBJ1-2; the match to TRBD1 covers 8 bases. The germline gives CDR1 LGHNA, CDR2 YSLEER. V lost 0 bases and J lost 7; bases outside the gene matches: 7. The CDR3 covers 15 residues. CDR3 loop: CASSQDLGQEVGYTF. Written as DNA, the CDR3 is TGCGCCAGCAGCCAAGATTTGGGACAGGAAGTTGGCTACACCTTC.

This chain connects TRBV6-5 to TRBJ2-3; D may be TRBD2 (7 bases). Germline values: CDR1 MNHEY, CDR2 SVGAGI. The CDR3 consists of 14 residues. Trimming left V 10 bases short and J 1 base short, with 15 bases between. CDR3 nucleotides: TGTGCCACTGGGAGGGGGGGTGGCACAGATACGCAGTATTTT. It yields the protein CATGRGGGTDTQYF.

V usage is TRBV5-1 and J usage is TRBJ1-2; D not resolved. The CDR3 totals 12 residues. With 7 bases removed from V and 3 bases from J, the gap between germline ends came to 10 bases. CDR1 is SGHRS, CDR2 YFSETQ, per germline. The CDR3 DNA is TGCGCCAGCGCCTTAGACTACTATGGCTACACCTTC. Translating gives CASALDYYGYTF.

The chain links TRBV7-2 to TRBJ2-7; tentatively, D is TRBD1 (5 bases). This CDR3 region has 14 residues. Trimming stripped 5 bases from V and 3 bases from J, with 14 bases between. Germline V gives CDR1 SGHTA, CDR2 FQGNSA. This CDR3 is CASSTQRQNYEQYF. The DNA of the CDR3 is TGTGCCAGCAGCACCCAAAGACAGAACTACGAGCAGTACTTC.

Only a few counts were recorded for this clone. The rearrangement uses TRBV30 and TRBJ1-5; D gene uncertain. Germline CDR1 GTSNPN, CDR2 SVGIG (reference sequence). Trimming left V 2 bases short and J 1 base short, with 18 bases between. The CDR3 is made up of 17 amino acids. Here the CDR3 reads CAWSTGRHSFSNQPQHF. The CDR3 DNA reads TGTGCCTGGAGTACCGGGAGGCACAGCTTCAGCAATCAGCCCCAGCATTTT. The complete variable domain, with remaining parts taken from reference TRBV30 and TRBJ1-5, reads SQTIHQWPATLVQPVGSPLSLECTVEGTSNPNLYWYRQAAGRGLQLLFYSVGIGQISSEVPQNLSASRPQDRQFILSSKKLLLSDSGFYLCAWSTGRHSFSNQPQHFGDGTRLSIL.

The chain carries TRBV7-2 and TRBJ2-7; TRBD2 matches at 9 bases. Germline loops: CDR1 SGHTA, CDR2 FQGNSA. V dropped 5 bases and J dropped 0; count of bases not matched to a gene: 5. The CDR3 covers 15 residues. In DNA, the CDR3 is TGTGCCAGCAGCCCTAGCGGGATCCCCTCCTACGAGCAGTACTTC. Translation gives CASSPSGIPSYEQYF.

CDR3 nucleotides: TGTGCCAGCTCACCAGTAGAAGCCCGATACGAGCAGTACTTC. Residues: CASSPVEARYEQYF. The J gene is TRBJ2-7, the V gene TRBV18; D gene uncertain. The CDR3 is 14 residues long. Trimming took 2 bases from V and 4 from J, leaving 12 bases between them. From germline, CDR1 is KGHSH and CDR2 LQKENI.

Notes on this clone: A much larger clone sits a single nucleotide away, making a read error possible. The chain carries TRBV2 and TRBJ1-1; D is unresolved. CDR1 and CDR2 (germline): SNHLY, FYNNEI. Trimming pared 4 bases from V and 1 base from J, leaving 7 bases between. This CDR3 contains 13 residues. CDR3 bases: TGTGCCAGCAGTGGAGGTGGGAACACTGAAGCTTTCTTT. This translates into CASSGGGNTEAFF.

This rearrangement joins TRBV7-3 to TRBJ1-1; D perhaps matches TRBD1 (6 bases). This CDR3 is 15 amino acids long. Germline V gives CDR1 SGHTA, CDR2 FQGTGA. Trimming removed 3 bases from V and 6 bases from J, with 17 bases in between. The CDR3 bases are TGTGCCAGCAGCTTGATGGGACACTCCGCGGCTGAAGCTTTCTTT. It encodes CASSLMGHSAAEAFF.

This clone was observed a handful of times. The V and J genes are TRBV6-2 or TRBV6-3 and TRBJ2-7; 7 positions agree with TRBD2. The CDR3 contains 15 residues. The V gene end was trimmed by 0 bases and the J gene end by 1 base; junction bases not matched to a gene: 3. Germline V gene lookup returns CDR1 MNHEY and CDR2 SVGEGT. The CDR3 coding sequence is TGTGCCAGCAGTTACTCGACTAGCAGATCCTACGAGCAGTACTTC. It encodes CASSYSTSRSYEQYF.

The V and J genes are TRBV7-6 and TRBJ1-6; TRBD1 matches at 7 bases. Per germline, CDR1 SGHVS and CDR2 FNYEAQ. With 3 bases clipped from V and 5 bases from J, the junction kept 4 bases outside the gene matches. This CDR3 contains 15 residues. CDR3 region: CASSLQTGNNSPLHF. The CDR3 DNA reads as TGTGCCAGCAGCTTGCAGACAGGGAATAATTCACCCCTCCACTTT.

The gene calls are TRBV18 and TRBJ1-2; D unresolved. Between the trimmed V and J ends, which lost 4 bases and 2 bases, there was a span of 11 bases. The germline gives CDR1 KGHSH, CDR2 LQKENI. The CDR3 consists of 14 residues. The CDR3 region is CASSRGEANYGYTF. CDR3 DNA: TGTGCCAGCTCACGGGGAGAGGCCAACTATGGCTACACCTTC.

A note on this clone: This specimen includes other DNA sequences encoding the same CDR3. This rearrangement joins TRBV12-5 to TRBJ2-5; TRBD2 aligns across 12 bases. The V gene's germline CDR1 is LGHNT and CDR2 FRNRAP. CDR3 length: 16 residues. V shed 5 bases and J 0 bases; nucleotides not matched to a gene: 4. Here the CDR3 reads CASGPGTSGYQETQYF. The CDR3 DNA follows: TGTGCTAGTGGTCCTGGGACTAGCGGGTACCAAGAGACCCAGTACTTC.

The chain uses TRBV4-1 and TRBJ1-5, with 7 nucleotides matching TRBD1. The J segment lost 6 bases and the V segment lost 4 bases, leaving 9 bases of the junction unmatched. CDR3 size: 15 residues. Germline CDR1 and CDR2: MGHRA and YSYEKL. The CDR3, as DNA: TGCGCCAGCAGCCCCCGACAGGGCCCGGGTCAGCCCCAGCATTTT. Translation: CASSPRQGPGQPQHF.

This chain connects TRBV5-6 to TRBJ1-1; D remains unclear. V was shortened by 0 bases and J by 4 bases, with 10 bases between the two germline ends. This CDR3 contains 14 residues. Germline V gene data show CDR1 as SGHDT and CDR2 as YYEEEE. Here the CDR3 reads CASSLAGTATEAFF. CDR3 DNA sequence: TGTGCCAGCAGCTTGGCCGGCACAGCCACTGAAGCTTTCTTT.

The CDR3 sequence is CASRPSGGRTQYF. DNA of the CDR3: TGTGCCAGCAGGCCTAGCGGGGGAAGGACGCAGTATTTT. The V and J genes are TRBV27 and TRBJ2-3; 10 bases fit TRBD2. V shed 6 bases and J 9 bases; nucleotides not matched to a gene: 6. The length of the CDR3 is 13 residues. CDR1 and CDR2 from the germline V gene are MNHEY and SMNVEV (reference sequence).

V and J are TRBV6-6 and TRBJ2-4; 15 bases match TRBD2. V was pared by 5 bases and J by 0 bases, with 5 bases of the junction left unmatched. Germline loops: CDR1 MNHNY, CDR2 SVGAGI (reference sequence). The CDR3 runs 18 residues. The CDR3: CASSPGLAGGGAKNIQYF. DNA for the CDR3: TGTGCCAGCAGTCCGGGACTAGCGGGGGGCGGAGCCAAAAACATTCAGTACTTC.

The chain recombines TRBV6-5 with TRBJ2-6, with D unresolved. V lost 10 bases to trimming and J lost 1 base, with 11 bases between them. Germline loops: CDR1 MNHEY, CDR2 SVGAGI. The CDR3 sequence is 14 residues long. CDR3 in DNA: TGTGCCATCCTTACAGTTTCTGGGGCCAACGTCCTGACTTTC. Amino acid sequence: CAILTVSGANVLTF.

The genes are TRBV6-6 and TRBJ2-1; 7 bases map to TRBD2. V trimming: 7 bases; J trimming: 1 base; junction bases outside the gene matches: 7. Germline V lookup: CDR1 MNHNY, CDR2 SVGAGI (reference sequence). The CDR3 consists of 15 residues. CDR3 DNA sequence: TGTGCCAGCATCAACGGGGGGTCTTCCTACAATGAGCAGTTCTTC. Translating it yields CASINGGSSYNEQFF.

The CDR3 is CASSFTNSVAFF. For the CDR3, the DNA is TGTGCCAGCAGTTTTACGAATTCAGTAGCTTTCTTT. The chain links TRBV27 to TRBJ1-1; D gene ambiguous. This CDR3 contains 12 residues. Germline loops: CDR1 MNHEY, CDR2 SMNVEV (reference sequence). Trimming left V 3 bases short and J 10 bases short, with 12 bases between.

The chain joins TRBV7-9 to TRBJ1-5; a possible D gene is TRBD1 (5 bases). The CDR3 has 14 residues. Germline values: CDR1 SEHNR, CDR2 FQNEAQ (reference sequence). Trimming took off 5 bases at V and 5 bases at J, with 13 bases between the two ends. CDR3 nucleotide sequence: TGTGCCAGCAGCGACAGTTTGGCGGATCAGCCCCAGCATTTT. Its translation: CASSDSLADQPQHF.

The rearrangement uses TRBV6-6 and TRBJ2-3, with D possibly TRBD2 on 5 matching bases. The CDR3 spans 16 residues. The V and J ends lost 2 bases and 3 bases respectively, with 15 bases between them. CDR1 is MNHNY and CDR2 is SVGAGI in the germline V gene (reference sequence). CDR3 protein: CASSYRLTSKTDTQYF. DNA of the CDR3: TGTGCCAGCAGTTACCGCCTCACTAGTAAAACAGATACGCAGTATTTT.

In this sample, this clone turned up a few times. V usage is TRBV11-2 and J usage is TRBJ2-2, with 10 nucleotides matching TRBD2. J gave up 5 bases and V 1 base, and 10 bases lay outside the gene matches. Germline-derived CDR1 and CDR2 are SGHAT and FQNNGV. CDR3 length equals 18 residues. CDR3 nucleotides: TGTGCCAGCAGCTTAGGGCTAGCGGGGGCTCGGAGGACCGGGGAGCTGTTTTTT. Translated: CASSLGLAGARRTGELFF.

The rearrangement joins TRBV5-1 to TRBJ1-4; 7 bases are a match to TRBD1. Losses at the gene ends were 1 base for V and 5 bases for J; bases not matched to a gene: 5. CDR3 length: 15 amino acids. Germline-derived CDR1 and CDR2 are SGHRS and YFSETQ. The CDR3 sequence is CASSLRDRANEKLFF. CDR3 nucleotides: TGCGCCAGCAGCTTGAGAGACAGGGCAAATGAAAAACTGTTTTTT.

The CDR3 DNA reads as TGTGCCAGCAGCGCCGGGACAGGAGCTTTCTTT. Encoded protein: CASSAGTGAFF. V usage is TRBV11-2 and J usage is TRBJ1-1, with 8 bases lining up with TRBD1. The CDR3 totals 11 residues. Trimming took 5 bases from V and 10 from J; bases not matched to a gene: 3. Germline loops: CDR1 SGHAT, CDR2 FQNNGV.

The chain links TRBV6-2 or TRBV6-3 to TRBJ1-2; no firm D call. V was pared by 2 bases and J by 8 bases, with 6 bases between. In germline, CDR1 is MNHEY, CDR2 SVGEGT. The CDR3 sequence is 11 residues long. CDR3 nucleotide sequence: TGTGCCAGCAGTTACCCGGAGGGCTACACCTTC. This gives the protein CASSYPEGYTF.

A single count supports this clone. The J gene is TRBJ1-1, the V gene TRBV15, with D tentatively TRBD1 (5 bases). Trimming took 0 bases from V and 5 from J, leaving 10 bases between them. The germline V gene has CDR1 LNHNV and CDR2 YYDKDF (reference sequence). The CDR3 spans 14 residues. CDR3 DNA sequence: TGTGCCACCAGCAGAGATCGGGGGTGGACTGAAGCTTTCTTT. Amino acid sequence: CATSRDRGWTEAFF.

The genes are TRBV19 and TRBJ2-3, with TRBD2 matching over 11 bases. Germline V CDR1 and CDR2: LNHDA, SQIVND (reference sequence). The trim removed 1 base at V and 4 bases at J, leaving 4 bases unmatched. The CDR3 contains 16 residues. This chain's CDR3 is CASSIVSGGAADTQYF. The CDR3 DNA is TGTGCCAGTAGTATAGTTAGCGGGGGGGCGGCAGATACGCAGTATTTT.

This clone occurred a few times. The chain combines TRBV6-1 with TRBJ1-1, with 7 bases aligning to TRBD1. V lost 2 bases, J lost 7 bases, and 10 bases stayed unmatched. CDR1 and CDR2 from the germline V gene are MNHNS and SASEGT. The CDR3 spans 15 residues. CDR3 nucleotides: TGTGCCAGCAGTGAATTTAAGGGGGCTGGGGGTGAAGCTTTCTTT. This translates into CASSEFKGAGGEAFF.

V gene TRBV4-1 combines with J gene TRBJ1-4, with 8 bases identical to TRBD1. In germline, CDR1 is MGHRA, CDR2 YSYEKL. This CDR3 comprises 15 residues. Trimming cost V 4 bases and J 10 bases; bases outside gene matches: 11. In DNA form, the CDR3 reads TGCGCCAGCAGCCCTGGCGACAGGGGATGGGGAAAACTGTTTTTT. Protein product: CASSPGDRGWGKLFF.

This clone has only a few counts. The rearrangement uses TRBV5-5 and TRBJ2-7; D possibly corresponds to TRBD2 (5 bases). The V end lost 4 bases, the J end lost 2 bases, and 13 bases lay between the germline ends. CDR1 and CDR2 from the germline V gene are SGHKS and YYEKEE (reference sequence). The CDR3 runs 14 residues. For the CDR3, the DNA is TGTGCCAGCAGCACCTACCCCGGGACCTACGAGCAGTACTTC. Protein sequence: CASSTYPGTYEQYF.